The 9 T cell receptor beta chains below were found in one sample sequenced in a study of cytomegalovirus exposure and HLA in healthy donors. Researchers ran the PCR with 60 Vbeta and 13 Jbeta primers. Profiling relied on immunoSEQ multiplex PCR, and the TCRdb table lists in-frame clones only, not all of them. In the table there are about 120,000 clones, around four fifths of which are singletons. Sequenced input: PBMCs. The receptors shown here come from a man aged 55 to 70 in good health and CMV-seropositive.

V gene TRBV28 combines with J gene TRBJ2-2; 8 bases fit TRBD2. CDR3 size: 17 residues. The J segment lost 6 bases and the V segment lost 3 bases, leaving 12 bases of the junction unmatched. Germline CDR1 is MDHEN and CDR2 is SYDVKM. CDR3 in DNA: TGTGCCAGCAGTTTTGACTATACTAGCGGCCCAGCCGGGGAGCTGTTTTTT. This gives the protein CASSFDYTSGPAGELFF.

The rearrangement links TRBV28 to TRBJ1-1; 10 bases align to TRBD1. This CDR3 has 13 residues. The trim removed 3 bases at V and 6 bases at J, leaving 1 base unmatched. The germline V gene encodes CDR1 MDHEN and CDR2 SYDVKM. CDR3 bases: TGTGCCAGCAGTTTGGACAGGGGGTCTGAAGCTTTCTTT. Protein: CASSLDRGSEAFF.

The chain is built from TRBV7-8 and TRBJ2-5; D is ambiguous. V shed 5 bases and J shed 2 bases, with 18 bases lying between them. There are 16 residues in the CDR3. CDR1 and CDR2 from the germline V gene are SGHVS and FQNEAQ. CDR3 DNA: TGTGCCAGCAGCCAAGGAGTCATCGCCCTTCAAGAGACCCAGTACTTC. Protein sequence: CASSQGVIALQETQYF.

In DNA form, the CDR3 reads TGTGCCAGCAGCGTAGACGTCGGCGGGGGGCGGGACACTGAAGCTTTCTTT. Translation: CASSVDVGGGRDTEAFF. This chain uses TRBV9 with TRBJ1-1; D perhaps matches TRBD1 (6 bases). Germline CDR1 and CDR2: SGDLS and YYNGEE. Trimming took 0 bases from V and 3 from J, leaving 18 bases between them. The CDR3 length is 17 residues.

This clone has just a few counts. The rearrangement links TRBV6-1 to TRBJ2-3, with 11 bases lining up with TRBD2. The V and J ends lost 4 bases and 2 bases, in that order; junction bases with no gene match: 5. The length of the CDR3 is 16 residues. Germline CDR1 is MNHNS and CDR2 is SASEGT. The CDR3 nucleotides are TGTGCCAGCAGTGTTCTAGCGGGGGGCCCCACAGATACGCAGTATTTT. This encodes CASSVLAGGPTDTQYF.

The rearrangement links TRBV11-3 to TRBJ2-1; D perhaps matches TRBD2 (5 bases). CDR1 is SGHNT and CDR2 is YENEEA in the germline V gene. Trimming stripped 0 bases from V and 9 bases from J, with 15 bases between. The CDR3 totals 15 residues. In DNA form, the CDR3 reads TGTGCCAGCAGCTTAGAGGCTGGACCAGGAGGTGAGCAGTTCTTC. Translation: CASSLEAGPGGEQFF.

The V gene is TRBV7-2, the J gene TRBJ1-2; a possible D gene is TRBD1 (5 bases). The V end was cut by 4 bases, the J end by 3 bases, with 12 bases between. CDR3 length equals 14 residues. CDR1 SGHTA and CDR2 FQGNSA come from the germline V gene. The CDR3 DNA reads TGTGCCAGCAGCTCGTGGGGGGTTGACTATGGCTACACCTTC. Its translation: CASSSWGVDYGYTF.

This clone is a singleton in its sample. V usage is TRBV29-1 and J usage is TRBJ1-1; D gene uncertain. The germline V and J ends were trimmed by 8 bases and 2 bases, with 15 bases remaining between them. CDR3 length equals 13 residues. The germline gives CDR1 SQVTM, CDR2 ANQGSEA. The CDR3 loop is CSSRVAGNTEAFF. The CDR3 bases are TGCAGCTCCCGGGTGGCGGGAAACACTGAAGCTTTCTTT.

The chain combines TRBV7-6 with TRBJ2-1; 10 bases are a match to TRBD2. V trimming: 0 bases; J trimming: 5 bases; junction bases outside the gene matches: 1. The CDR3 spans 15 residues. Germline lookup yields CDR1 SGHVS and CDR2 FNYEAQ. The CDR3 nucleotides are TGTGCCAGCAGCTTAGCTAGCGGGGGGCACAATGAGCAGTTCTTC. Translation: CASSLASGGHNEQFF.